This T cell receptor beta chain was captured by sequencing in a study of T cell repertoires in urothelial bladder cancer. The germline CDR1 and CDR2 sequences are LGHNT and FRNRAP. Losses at the gene ends were 3 bases for V and 1 base for J; bases not matched to a gene: 17. The CDR3 consists of 19 residues. Produced via immunoSEQ multiplex PCR; TCRdb's table is partial and in-frame only. The table records approximately 9,000 clones, 58% of them present only once. This chain joins TRBV12-5 and TRBJ1-2, with TRBD1 identical over 7 bases. The sequencing input was tumor-infiltrating cells from bladder cancer. The receptor's source is a human donor with urothelial carcinoma. The CDR3 protein is CASGFRIDPLDRRNYGYTF. The CDR3, as DNA: TGTGCTAGTGGTTTCCGTATTGACCCCTTGGACAGGCGTAACTATGGCTACACCTTC.